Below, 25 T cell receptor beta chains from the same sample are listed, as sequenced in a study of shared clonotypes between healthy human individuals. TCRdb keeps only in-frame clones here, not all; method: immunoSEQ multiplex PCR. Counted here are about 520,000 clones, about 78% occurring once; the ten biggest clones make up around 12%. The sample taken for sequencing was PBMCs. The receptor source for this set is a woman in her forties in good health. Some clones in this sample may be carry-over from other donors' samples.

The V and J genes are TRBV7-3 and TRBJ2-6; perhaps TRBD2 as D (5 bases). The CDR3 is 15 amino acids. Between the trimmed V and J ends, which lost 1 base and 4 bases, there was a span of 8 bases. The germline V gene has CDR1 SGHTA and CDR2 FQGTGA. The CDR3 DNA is TGTGCCAGCAGCTTAAATCCGGGAGGGGCCAACGTCCTGACTTTC. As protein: CASSLNPGGANVLTF.

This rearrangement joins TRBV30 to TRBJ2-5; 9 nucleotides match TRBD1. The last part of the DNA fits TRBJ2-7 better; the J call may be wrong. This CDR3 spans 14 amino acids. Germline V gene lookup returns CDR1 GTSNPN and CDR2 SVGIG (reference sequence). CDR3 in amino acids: CAWSVLTGGYEQYF. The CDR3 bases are TGTGCCTGGAGTGTTTTGACAGGGGGGTACGAGCAGTACTTC.

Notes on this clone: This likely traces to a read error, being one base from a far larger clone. The CDR3 here is CASSLEGPNQPQHF. The CDR3 region has the DNA TGTGCCAGCAGCTTAGAAGGGCCCAATCAGCCCCAGCATTTT. This chain links TRBV7-6 with TRBJ1-5, with D hard to call. Germline CDR1 reads SGHVS; CDR2 reads FNYEAQ. V was trimmed by 1 base and J by 3 bases, leaving 7 bases between them. The length of the CDR3 is 14 residues.

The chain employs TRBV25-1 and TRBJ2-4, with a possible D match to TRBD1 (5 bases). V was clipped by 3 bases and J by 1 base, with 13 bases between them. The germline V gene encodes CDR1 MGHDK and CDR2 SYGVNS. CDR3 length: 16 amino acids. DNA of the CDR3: TGTGCCAGCAGTGAGCAGGGTATGGACGCCAAAAACATTCAGTACTTC. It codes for CASSEQGMDAKNIQYF. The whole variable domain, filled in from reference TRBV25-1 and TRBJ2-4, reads EADIYQTPRYLVIGTGKKITLECSQTMGHDKMYWYQQDPGMELHLIHYSYGVNSTEKGDLSSESTVSRIRTEHFPLTLESARPSHTSQYLCASSEQGMDAKNIQYFGAGTRLSVL.

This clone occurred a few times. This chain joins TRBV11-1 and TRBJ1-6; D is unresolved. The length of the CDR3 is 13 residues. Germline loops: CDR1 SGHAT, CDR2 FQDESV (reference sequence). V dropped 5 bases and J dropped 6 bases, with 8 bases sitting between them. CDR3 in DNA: TGTGCCAGCAGCCCGGGCTTTAATTCACCCCTCCACTTT. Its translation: CASSPGFNSPLHF.

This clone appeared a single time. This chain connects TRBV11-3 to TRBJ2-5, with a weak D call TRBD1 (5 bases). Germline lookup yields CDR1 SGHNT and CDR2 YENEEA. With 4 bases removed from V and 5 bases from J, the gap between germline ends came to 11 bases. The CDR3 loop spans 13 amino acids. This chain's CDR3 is CASSSRWGETQYF. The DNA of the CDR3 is TGTGCCAGCAGCTCCCGGTGGGGCGAGACCCAGTACTTC. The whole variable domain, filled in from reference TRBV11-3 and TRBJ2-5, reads EAGVVQSPRYKIIEKKQPVAFWCNPISGHNTLYWYLQNLGQGPELLIRYENEEAVDDSQLPKDRFSAERLKGVDSTLKIQPAELGDSAVYLCASSSRWGETQYFGPGTRLLVL.

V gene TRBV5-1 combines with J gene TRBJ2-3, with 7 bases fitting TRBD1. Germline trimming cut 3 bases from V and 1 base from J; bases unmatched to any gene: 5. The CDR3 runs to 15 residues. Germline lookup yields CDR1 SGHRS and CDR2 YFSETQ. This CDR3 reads CASSWATGGTDTQYF. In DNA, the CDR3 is TGCGCCAGCAGCTGGGCTACAGGGGGCACAGATACGCAGTATTTT.

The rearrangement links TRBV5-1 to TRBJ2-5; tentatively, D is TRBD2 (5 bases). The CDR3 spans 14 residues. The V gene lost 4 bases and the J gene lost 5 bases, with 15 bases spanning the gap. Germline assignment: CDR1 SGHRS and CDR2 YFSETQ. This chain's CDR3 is CASSRGLSRETQYF. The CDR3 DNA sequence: TGCGCCAGCAGCCGCGGGCTGTCTAGGGAGACCCAGTACTTC. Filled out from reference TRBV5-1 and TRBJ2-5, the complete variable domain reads KAGVTQTPRYLIKTRGQQVTLSCSPISGHRSVSWYQQTPGQGLQFLFEYFSETQRNKGNFPGRFSGRQFSNSRSEMNVSTLELGDSALYLCASSRGLSRETQYFGPGTRLLVL.

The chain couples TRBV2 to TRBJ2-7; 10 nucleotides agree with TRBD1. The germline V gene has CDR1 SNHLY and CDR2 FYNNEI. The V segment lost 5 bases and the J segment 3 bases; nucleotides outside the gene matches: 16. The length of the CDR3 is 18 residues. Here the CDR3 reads CASSSLFPGQGVYYEQYF. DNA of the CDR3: TGTGCCAGCAGTTCCCTTTTCCCAGGACAGGGGGTATACTACGAGCAGTACTTC.

CDR3 DNA sequence: TGTGCCAGCAGCCCCCGTCCGTCCCCTACAACCGGGGAGCTGTTTTTT. As protein: CASSPRPSPTTGELFF. This chain joins TRBV9 and TRBJ2-2, with D unclear. In germline, CDR1 is SGDLS, CDR2 YYNGEE. The CDR3 runs to 16 residues. Trimming cost V 4 bases and J 5 bases, with 18 bases left between them.

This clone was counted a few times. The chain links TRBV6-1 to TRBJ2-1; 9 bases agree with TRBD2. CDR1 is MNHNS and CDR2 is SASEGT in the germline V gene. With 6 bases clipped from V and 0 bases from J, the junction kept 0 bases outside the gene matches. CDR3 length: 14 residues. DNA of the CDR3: TGTGCCAGCAGGACTAGCGGCTCCTACAATGAGCAGTTCTTC. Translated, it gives CASRTSGSYNEQFF.

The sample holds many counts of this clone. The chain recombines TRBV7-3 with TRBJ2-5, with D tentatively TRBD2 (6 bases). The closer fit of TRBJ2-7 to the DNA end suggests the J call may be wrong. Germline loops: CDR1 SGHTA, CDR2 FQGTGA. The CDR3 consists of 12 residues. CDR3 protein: CASSLTGDEQYF. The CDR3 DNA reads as TGTGCCAGCAGCTTGACGGGGGACGAGCAGTACTTC.

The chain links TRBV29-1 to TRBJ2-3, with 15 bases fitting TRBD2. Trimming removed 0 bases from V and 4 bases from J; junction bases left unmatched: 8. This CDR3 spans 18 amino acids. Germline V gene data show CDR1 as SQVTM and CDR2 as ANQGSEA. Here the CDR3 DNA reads TGCAGCGTTGAAGATAGGACTAGCGGGAGGGTTGTCCCAGATACGCAGTATTTT. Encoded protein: CSVEDRTSGRVVPDTQYF.

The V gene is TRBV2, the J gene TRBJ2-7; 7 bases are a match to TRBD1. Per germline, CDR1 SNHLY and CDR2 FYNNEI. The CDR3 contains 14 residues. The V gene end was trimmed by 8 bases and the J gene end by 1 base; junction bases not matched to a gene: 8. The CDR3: CASGNRDRSYEQYF. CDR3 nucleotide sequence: TGTGCCAGCGGAAACCGGGACAGATCCTACGAGCAGTACTTC.

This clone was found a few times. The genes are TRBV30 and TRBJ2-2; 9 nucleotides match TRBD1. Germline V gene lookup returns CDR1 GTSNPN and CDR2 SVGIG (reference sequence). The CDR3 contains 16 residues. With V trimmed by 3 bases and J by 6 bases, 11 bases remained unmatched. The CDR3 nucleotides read TGTGCCTGGAGCGAAACCGGGACAGGGATACCCGGGGAGCTGTTTTTT. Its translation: CAWSETGTGIPGELFF.

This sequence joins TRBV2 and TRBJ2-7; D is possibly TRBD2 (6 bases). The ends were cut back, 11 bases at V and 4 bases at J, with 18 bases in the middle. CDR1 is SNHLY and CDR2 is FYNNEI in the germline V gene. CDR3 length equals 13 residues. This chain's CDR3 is CACQPGAGYEQYF. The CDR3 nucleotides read TGTGCCTGCCAGCCGGGTGCGGGATACGAGCAGTACTTC.

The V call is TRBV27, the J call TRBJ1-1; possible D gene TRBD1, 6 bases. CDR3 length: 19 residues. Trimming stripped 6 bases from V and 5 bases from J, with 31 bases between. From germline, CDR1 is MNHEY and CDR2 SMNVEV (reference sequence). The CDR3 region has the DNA TGTGCCAGCAGCCAAAGGGGGGCCCCGGGGCCGGGGTCGAGGACTGAAGCTTTCTTT. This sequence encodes CASSQRGAPGPGSRTEAFF.

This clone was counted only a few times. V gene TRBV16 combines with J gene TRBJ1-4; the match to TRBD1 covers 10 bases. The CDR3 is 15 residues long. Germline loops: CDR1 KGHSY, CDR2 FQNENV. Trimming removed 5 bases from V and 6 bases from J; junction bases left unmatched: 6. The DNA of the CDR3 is TGTGCCAGCAGCGAAAGGGGACAGGGGTATGAAAAACTGTTTTTT. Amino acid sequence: CASSERGQGYEKLFF. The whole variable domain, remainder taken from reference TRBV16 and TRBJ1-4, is GEEVAQTPKHLVRGEGQKAKLYCAPIKGHSYVFWYQQVLKNEFKFLISFQNENVFDETGMPKERFSAKCLPNSPCSLEIQATKLEDSAVYFCASSERGQGYEKLFFGSGTQLSVL.

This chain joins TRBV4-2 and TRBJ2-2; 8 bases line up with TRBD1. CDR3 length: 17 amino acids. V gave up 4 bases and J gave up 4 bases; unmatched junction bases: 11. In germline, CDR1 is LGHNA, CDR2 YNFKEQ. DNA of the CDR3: TGTGCCAGCAGCCCGGAAACTGACAGGGGTAGCACCGGGGAGCTGTTTTTT. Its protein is CASSPETDRGSTGELFF.

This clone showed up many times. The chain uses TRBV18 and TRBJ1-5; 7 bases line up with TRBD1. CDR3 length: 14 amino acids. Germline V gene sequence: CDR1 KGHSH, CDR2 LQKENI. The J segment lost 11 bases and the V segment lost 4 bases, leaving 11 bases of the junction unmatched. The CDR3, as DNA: TGTGCCAGCTCACTACGGGACAGCCATCCGGCCCAGCATTTT. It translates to CASSLRDSHPAQHF.

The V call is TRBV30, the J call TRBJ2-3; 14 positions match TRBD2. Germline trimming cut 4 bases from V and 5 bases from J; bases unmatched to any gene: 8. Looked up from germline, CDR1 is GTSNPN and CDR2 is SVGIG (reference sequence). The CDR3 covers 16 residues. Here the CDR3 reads CAWIQGTSGSEDTQYF. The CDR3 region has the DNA TGTGCCTGGATACAAGGGACTAGCGGGAGCGAAGATACGCAGTATTTT.

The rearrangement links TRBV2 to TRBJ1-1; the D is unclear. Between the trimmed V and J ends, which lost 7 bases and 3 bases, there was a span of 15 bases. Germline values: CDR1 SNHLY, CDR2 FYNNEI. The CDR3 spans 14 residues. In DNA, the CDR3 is TGTGCCAGCACCCCGACTGTTAGGGACACTGAAGCTTTCTTT. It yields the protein CASTPTVRDTEAFF. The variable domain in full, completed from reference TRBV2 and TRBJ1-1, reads EPEVTQTPSHQVTQMGQEVILRCVPISNHLYFYWYRQILGQKVEFLVSFYNNEISEKSEIFDDQFSVERPDGSNFTLKIRSTKLEDSAMYFCASTPTVRDTEAFFGQGTRLTVV.

The CDR3 region is CSVEQGADEKLFF. The CDR3 DNA reads as TGCAGCGTAGAACAGGGGGCGGATGAAAAACTGTTTTTT. This chain joins TRBV29-1 and TRBJ1-4; 9 nucleotides line up with TRBD1. V shed 6 bases, J shed 6 bases, and the junction held 5 bases outside the gene matches. Germline lookup yields CDR1 SQVTM and CDR2 ANQGSEA. The length of the CDR3 is 13 residues. Drawing the rest from reference TRBV29-1 and TRBJ1-4, the complete variable domain is SAVISQKPSRDICQRGTSLTIQCQVDSQVTMMFWYRQQPGQSLTLIATANQGSEATYESGFVIDKFPISRPNLTFSTLTVSNMSPEDSSIYLCSVEQGADEKLFFGSGTQLSVL.

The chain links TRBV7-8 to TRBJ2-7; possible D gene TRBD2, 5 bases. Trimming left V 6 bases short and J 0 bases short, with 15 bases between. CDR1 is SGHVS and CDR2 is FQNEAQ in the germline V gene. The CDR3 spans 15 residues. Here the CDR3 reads CASSEAGETSYEQYF. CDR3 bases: TGTGCCAGCAGTGAAGCCGGGGAGACCTCCTACGAGCAGTACTTC.

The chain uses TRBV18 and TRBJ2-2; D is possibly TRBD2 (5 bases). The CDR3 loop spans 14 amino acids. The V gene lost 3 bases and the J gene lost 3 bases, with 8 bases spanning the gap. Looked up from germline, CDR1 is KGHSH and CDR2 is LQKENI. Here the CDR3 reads CASSPTRDTGELFF. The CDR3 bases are TGTGCCAGCTCACCCACTAGGGACACCGGGGAGCTGTTTTTT.